This entry describes one TCR beta chain. Germline V CDR1 and CDR2: LGHNT, FRNRAP. V was shortened by 6 bases and J by 2 bases, with 10 bases between the two germline ends. The CDR3 runs to 13 residues. Individuals with alopecia areata gave both lesional scalp punch biopsies and peripheral blood for collection. Sorting from PBMCs produced CD4+ and CD8+ T cells. This sample was taken from a study of CD8+ T cells in alopecia areata. About the study: Treated patients were given 5 to 10 mg oral tofacitinib twice daily.

Extracted from the samples, RNA was reverse transcribed into cDNA to serve as the sequencing template. Data came from immunoSEQ multiplex PCR; TCRdb stores just in-frame clones and leaves some out. This table holds hundreds of thousands of clones, around 67% found once. This sequence joins TRBV12-5 and TRBJ1-1, with TRBD1 as a possible D gene (5 bases). The sample consisted of CD4+ T cells sorted from blood, taken at week 0. The receptor comes from a human donor with alopecia areata. Here the CDR3 DNA reads TGTGCTAGTGGAACGCAGGGAAACACTGAAGCTTTCTTT. It specifies CASGTQGNTEAFF.